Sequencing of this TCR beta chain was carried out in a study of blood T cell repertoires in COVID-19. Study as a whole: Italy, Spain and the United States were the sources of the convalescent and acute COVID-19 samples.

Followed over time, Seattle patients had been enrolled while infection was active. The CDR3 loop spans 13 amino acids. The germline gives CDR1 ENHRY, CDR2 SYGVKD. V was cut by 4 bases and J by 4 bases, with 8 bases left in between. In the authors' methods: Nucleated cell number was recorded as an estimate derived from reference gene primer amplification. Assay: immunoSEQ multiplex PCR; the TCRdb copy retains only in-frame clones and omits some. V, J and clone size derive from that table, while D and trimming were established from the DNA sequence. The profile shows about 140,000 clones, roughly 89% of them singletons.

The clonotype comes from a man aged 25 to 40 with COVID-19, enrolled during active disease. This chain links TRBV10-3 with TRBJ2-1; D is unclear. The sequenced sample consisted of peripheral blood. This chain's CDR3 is CAISAATYNEQFF. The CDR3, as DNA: TGTGCCATCAGTGCTGCTACGTACAATGAGCAGTTCTTC.